Listed here are 17 T cell receptor beta chains from one sample, sequenced in a study of shared clonotypes between healthy human individuals. Sequencing used immunoSEQ multiplex PCR; TCRdb keeps in-frame clones, though not all of them. Of some 2,000,000 clones listed, 95% were seen once; the top ten hold roughly 0.13%. The specimen sequenced was naive CD4+ T cells sorted from blood. The subset: CD45RA+ positively selected. The receptor set was obtained from a young man in good health.

The V and J genes are TRBV7-2 and TRBJ2-3; 8 bases are shared with TRBD2. CDR1 and CDR2 (germline): SGHTA, FQGNSA. After removal of 5 bases from V and 2 bases from J, the junction contained 12 bases not matched to a gene. CDR3 size: 17 residues. CDR3 sequence: CASSQRTQRESTDTQYF. The CDR3 DNA reads as TGTGCCAGCAGCCAGAGGACGCAGCGGGAGTCCACAGATACGCAGTATTTT. Using reference TRBV7-2 and TRBJ2-3 for the parts outside the CDR3, the full variable domain is GAGVSQSPSNKVTEKGKDVELRCDPISGHTALYWYRQSLGQGLEFLIYFQGNSAPDKSGLPSDRFSAERTGGSVSTLTIQRTQQEDSAVYLCASSQRTQRESTDTQYFGPGTRLTVL.

This chain links TRBV30 with TRBJ2-6; 7 bases are shared with TRBD1. Germline V gene sequence: CDR1 GTSNPN, CDR2 SVGIG (reference sequence). V was clipped by 5 bases and J by 0 bases; unmatched bases: 7. CDR3 length: 16 amino acids. DNA of the CDR3: TGTGCCTGGGGTCCGGGACAGAGCTCTGGGGCCAACGTCCTGACTTTC. Protein sequence: CAWGPGQSSGANVLTF.

This clone is a singleton in its sample. The chain is built from TRBV30 and TRBJ2-7, with D uncertain. The CDR3 contains 12 residues. Between the trimmed V and J ends, which lost 1 base and 4 bases, there was a span of 8 bases. Germline values: CDR1 GTSNPN, CDR2 SVGIG (reference sequence). The CDR3 spells CAWSEHAYEQYF. CDR3 nucleotide sequence: TGTGCCTGGAGTGAACACGCGTACGAGCAGTACTTC.

The chain recombines TRBV7-2 with TRBJ2-7, with 7 positions matching TRBD2. Trimming removed 4 bases from V and 5 bases from J; junction bases left unmatched: 14. The germline gives CDR1 SGHTA, CDR2 FQGNSA. CDR3 length: 16 residues. The CDR3: CASSYAIGGSFHEQYF. The DNA for the CDR3 is TGTGCCAGCAGCTATGCTATCGGCGGGAGTTTCCACGAGCAGTACTTC. The whole variable domain, remainder taken from reference TRBV7-2 and TRBJ2-7, is GAGVSQSPSNKVTEKGKDVELRCDPISGHTALYWYRQSLGQGLEFLIYFQGNSAPDKSGLPSDRFSAERTGGSVSTLTIQRTQQEDSAVYLCASSYAIGGSFHEQYFGPGTRLTVT.

This sequence joins TRBV19 and TRBJ1-5; tentatively, D is TRBD1 (5 bases). CDR1 is LNHDA, CDR2 SQIVND, per germline (reference sequence). V gave up 4 bases and J gave up 0 bases, with 16 bases separating them. The CDR3 extends over 17 amino acids. CDR3 in amino acids: CASSKGTRANSNQPQHF. CDR3 in DNA: TGTGCCAGTAGTAAGGGGACCAGGGCAAATAGCAATCAGCCCCAGCATTTT.

The genes are TRBV6-5 and TRBJ2-3; 8 bases align to TRBD1. Germline assignment: CDR1 MNHEY and CDR2 SVGAGI. V lost 0 bases and J lost 2; bases outside the gene matches: 4. This CDR3 has 16 amino acids. The CDR3 DNA follows: TGTGCCAGCAGTTACTCGATGGGACAGGTCACAGATACGCAGTATTTT. Encoded protein: CASSYSMGQVTDTQYF.

This CDR3 reads CASSLRVRLTDTQYF. The CDR3, as DNA: TGTGCCAGCAGCTTAAGAGTGCGTTTGACAGATACGCAGTATTTT. The genes are TRBV7-2 and TRBJ2-3, with D unresolved. Germline CDR1 SGHTA, CDR2 FQGNSA. The CDR3 length is 15 residues. The germline V and J ends were trimmed by 2 bases and 3 bases, with 12 bases remaining between them.

CDR3 amino acids: CASRTHRGNNEQFF. The CDR3 DNA follows: TGTGCCAGCAGAACTCACAGGGGAAACAATGAGCAGTTCTTC. V and J are TRBV7-8 and TRBJ2-1, with 7 bases fitting TRBD1. CDR3 size: 14 residues. With V trimmed by 6 bases and J by 5 bases, 7 bases remained unmatched. Germline V gene data show CDR1 as SGHVS and CDR2 as FQNEAQ.

The V call is TRBV5-1, the J call TRBJ2-5, with 10 bases identical to TRBD2. The CDR3 covers 15 residues. In germline, CDR1 is SGHRS, CDR2 YFSETQ. The V and J ends lost 6 bases and 1 base, in that order; junction bases with no gene match: 6. The CDR3 bases are TGCGCCAGCACCCTAGCGGGAGATATCCAAGAGACCCAGTACTTC. Translated, it gives CASTLAGDIQETQYF.

The chain carries TRBV2 and TRBJ2-1; the match to TRBD1 covers 9 bases. Per the germline V gene, CDR1 is SNHLY and CDR2 is FYNNEI. The CDR3 length is 14 residues. The ends lost 6 bases at V and 5 bases at J; junction bases unmatched: 5. CDR3 coding DNA: TGTGCCAGCAGCAACAGGGGGCGGGACAATGAGCAGTTCTTC. Translation: CASSNRGRDNEQFF.

The chain links TRBV30 to TRBJ1-2, with D possibly TRBD1 on 6 matching bases. V lost 0 bases to trimming and J lost 4 bases, with 15 bases between them. Looked up from germline, CDR1 is GTSNPN and CDR2 is SVGIG (reference sequence). The CDR3 is 15 residues long. Here the CDR3 DNA reads TGTGCCTGGAGTGTTACGGGGGCGCTGGTCTATGGCTACACCTTC. It yields the protein CAWSVTGALVYGYTF. The complete variable domain, with remaining parts taken from reference TRBV30 and TRBJ1-2, reads SQTIHQWPATLVQPVGSPLSLECTVEGTSNPNLYWYRQAAGRGLQLLFYSVGIGQISSEVPQNLSASRPQDRQFILSSKKLLLSDSGFYLCAWSVTGALVYGYTFGSGTRLTVV.

The chain carries TRBV5-4 and TRBJ2-5, with 7 positions matching TRBD2. Germline assignment: CDR1 SGHNT and CDR2 YYREEE (reference sequence). The ends lost 3 bases at V and 5 bases at J; junction bases unmatched: 10. This CDR3 region has 15 residues. CDR3 sequence reads: CASSYPMGGGETQYF. The DNA of the CDR3 is TGTGCCAGCAGCTATCCCATGGGGGGAGGGGAGACCCAGTACTTC.

The CDR3 bases are TGTGCCAGCAGTCCGCAACCGGGACTAGGGTTATTGGTAGAGACCCAGTACTTC. Its protein product is CASSPQPGLGLLVETQYF. J is TRBJ2-5 and V is TRBV27, with 8 bases fitting TRBD2. This CDR3 is 18 amino acids long. V shed 5 bases and J 4 bases; nucleotides not matched to a gene: 18. Germline assignment: CDR1 MNHEY and CDR2 SMNVEV (reference sequence).

The rearrangement links TRBV2 to TRBJ2-7, with 11 bases identical to TRBD1. V dropped 8 bases and J dropped 2; count of bases not matched to a gene: 5. In germline, CDR1 is SNHLY, CDR2 FYNNEI. The CDR3 sequence is 14 residues long. The CDR3 is CASRLGQGAYEQYF. DNA of the CDR3: TGTGCCAGCCGCCTGGGACAGGGGGCCTACGAGCAGTACTTC.

The chain employs TRBV5-1 and TRBJ2-2; the D gene is possibly TRBD1 (5 bases). The CDR3 loop spans 14 amino acids. CDR1 SGHRS and CDR2 YFSETQ come from the germline V gene. V dropped 0 bases and J dropped 7 bases, with 10 bases sitting between them. The CDR3 DNA sequence: TGCGCCAGCAGCTTGGACAGGAACGACGGGGAGCTGTTTTTT. Translation: CASSLDRNDGELFF.

V and J are TRBV20-1 and TRBJ1-1; TRBD1 is a possible D gene (5 bases). CDR1 and CDR2 from the germline V gene are DFQATT and SNEGSKA (reference sequence). This CDR3 has 11 amino acids. This CDR3 reads CRASLGANAFF. The CDR3 nucleotides are TGCAGAGCGAGTCTTGGGGCTAATGCTTTCTTT.

V gene TRBV5-1 combines with J gene TRBJ2-2, with 9 nucleotides matching TRBD2. Per the germline V gene, CDR1 is SGHRS and CDR2 is YFSETQ. This CDR3 has 14 amino acids. V lost 0 bases, J lost 6 bases, and 0 bases stayed unmatched. DNA for the CDR3: TGCGCCAGCAGCTTGGAGCGGGGGGCCGGGGAGCTGTTTTTT. It is translated as CASSLERGAGELFF.